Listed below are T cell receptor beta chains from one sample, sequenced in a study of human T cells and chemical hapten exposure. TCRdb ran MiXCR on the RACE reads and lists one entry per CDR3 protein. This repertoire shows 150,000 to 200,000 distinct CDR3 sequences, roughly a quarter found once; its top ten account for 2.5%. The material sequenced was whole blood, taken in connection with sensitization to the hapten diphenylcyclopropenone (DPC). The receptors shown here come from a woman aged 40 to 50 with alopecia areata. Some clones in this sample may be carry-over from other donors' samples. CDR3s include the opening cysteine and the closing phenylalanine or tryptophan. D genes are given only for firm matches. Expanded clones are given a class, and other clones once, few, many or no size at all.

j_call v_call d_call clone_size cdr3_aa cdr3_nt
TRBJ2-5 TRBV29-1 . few CSVVHGETQYF TGCAGCGTCGTTCATGGGGAGACCCAGTACTTC
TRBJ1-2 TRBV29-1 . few CSVETPGVGREGYTF TGCAGCGTTGAAACTCCCGGGGTGGGACGAGAAGGCTACACCTTC
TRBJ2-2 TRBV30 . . CAWSVPTGELFF TGTGCCTGGAGTGTACCGACCGGGGAGCTGTTTTTT
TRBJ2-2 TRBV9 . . CASSVVRGELFF TGTGCCAGCAGCGTAGTGAGAGGGGAGCTGTTTTTT
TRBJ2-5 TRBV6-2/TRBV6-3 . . CAHTEGDQETQYF TGTGCCCACACCGAAGGTGACCAAGAGACCCAGTACTTC
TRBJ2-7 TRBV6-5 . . CASTGGGEQYF TGTGCCAGCACAGGCGGCGGGGAGCAGTACTTC
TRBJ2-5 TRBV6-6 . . CASLTGVAGQETQYF TGTGCCAGCCTAACAGGGGTAGCGGGCCAAGAGACCCAGTACTTC
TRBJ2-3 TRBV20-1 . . CSAYLTQGMSDTQYF TGCAGTGCTTACCTCACGCAGGGAATGTCAGATACGCAGTATTTT
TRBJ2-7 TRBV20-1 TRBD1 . CSARPGTGNEQYF TGCAGTGCTAGACCCGGGACAGGGAACGAGCAGTACTTC
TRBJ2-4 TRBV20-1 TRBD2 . CSARPGLAGTENIQYF TGCAGTGCTAGGCCTGGACTAGCGGGAACAGAAAACATTCAGTACTTC
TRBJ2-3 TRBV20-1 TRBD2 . CSARDPAGVSDTQYF TGCAGTGCTAGAGATCCAGCGGGAGTATCAGATACGCAGTATTTT
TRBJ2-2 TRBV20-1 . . CSAKPGLNTGELFF TGCAGTGCAAAACCGGGACTTAACACCGGGGAGCTGTTTTTT
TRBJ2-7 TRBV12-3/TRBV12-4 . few CASSRGEGGPYEQYF TGTGCCAGCAGCCGGGGTGAGGGCGGTCCCTACGAGCAGTACTTC
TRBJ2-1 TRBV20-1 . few CSVSKSSYNEQFF TGCAGTGTCAGCAAGAGCTCCTACAATGAGCAGTTCTTC
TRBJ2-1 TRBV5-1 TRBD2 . CASSWSGRAEDEQFF TGCGCCAGCAGCTGGAGCGGGAGGGCCGAGGATGAGCAGTTCTTC
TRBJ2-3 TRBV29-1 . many CSVDRESTDTQYF TGCAGCGTTGACCGGGAGAGCACAGATACGCAGTATTTT